The source of this T cell receptor beta chain is a study of cytomegalovirus exposure and HLA in healthy donors. Vbeta (60) and Jbeta (13) primers were used in the PCR. Assay used: immunoSEQ multiplex PCR; TCRdb lists only in-frame clones, some missing. The repertoire holds 120,000 or so clones, 83% seen once, with about 3.7% in the top ten. The specimen was PBMCs. The sequence derives from a woman in her forties in good health and CMV-seropositive.

As DNA, the CDR3 is TGCGCCAGCAGCCAAACCCCCGGGACAGGGGGCCACGAGCAGTACTTC. The encoded protein is CASSQTPGTGGHEQYF. V usage is TRBV4-1 and J usage is TRBJ2-7; 12 bases align to TRBD1. This CDR3 has 16 residues. J was trimmed by 5 bases and V by 2 bases; bases with no gene match: 7. CDR1 and CDR2 from the germline V gene are MGHRA and YSYEKL.